This T cell receptor beta chain is drawn from a study of technical replicates of blood from several donors. The table came from immunoSEQ multiplex PCR; TCRdb's copy has only in-frame clones and leaves some out. Here the sample spans about 70,000 clones, about 90% being singletons. In germline, CDR1 is LNHDA, CDR2 SQIVND (reference sequence). V shed 1 base and J 4 bases; nucleotides not matched to a gene: 2. The CDR3 runs 15 residues. The chain carries TRBV19 and TRBJ2-2, with 8 bases lining up with TRBD1. The sequence derives from a human donor in good health. Some clones in this sample may be carry-over from other donors' samples. Sequencing was carried out using PBMCs. CDR3 sequence: CASSIVRGRTGELFF. CDR3 nucleotides: TGTGCCAGTAGTATAGTCAGGGGGCGCACCGGGGAGCTGTTTTTT.